Each of the 15 T cell receptor beta chains below was sequenced from the same sample in a study of T-cell reconstitution after alpha-beta-depleted transplantation in children. The authors prepared the TCRbeta library with unique molecular identifiers. TCRdb itself ran the PCR reads through MiXCR, one entry per CDR3 protein. The sample records about 580,000 distinct CDR3 sequences, 23% being singletons. This specimen was PBMCs, mostly from graft donor cells, taken 360 days after TCRalphabeta/CD19-depleted stem cell transplant. These receptors all come from a boy less than two years old who had a stem cell transplant for acute myeloid leukemia, so the T cells may come from the graft donor.

This clonotype was seen a handful of times. The chain combines TRBV6-5 with TRBJ2-3, with D perhaps TRBD2 (5 bases). CDR3 length: 11 residues. Germline lookup yields CDR1 MNHEY and CDR2 SVGAGI. Trimming shortened V by 2 bases and J by 8 bases, and 5 bases separated the two germline ends. The CDR3, as DNA: TGTGCCAGCAGTTACGGGAGTACGCAGTATTTT. Protein: CASSYGSTQYF.

This clonotype was seen a handful of times. The V and J genes are TRBV5-1 and TRBJ2-3; 8 nucleotides agree with TRBD1. Per the germline V gene, CDR1 is SGHRS and CDR2 is YFSETQ. CDR3 size: 15 residues. V lost 4 bases and J lost 4; bases outside the gene matches: 8. The CDR3 reads CASSHTGTGSDTQYF. In DNA, the CDR3 is TGCGCCAGCAGCCACACCGGGACAGGCTCAGATACGCAGTATTTT.

This chain uses TRBV28 with TRBJ2-7, with TRBD1 matching 8 bases. This CDR3 region has 17 residues. With V trimmed by 3 bases and J by 0 bases, 10 bases remained unmatched. CDR1 is MDHEN and CDR2 is SYDVKM in the germline V gene. The chain's CDR3 is CASSFLAGQGASYEQYF. The DNA of the CDR3 is TGTGCCAGCAGTTTTCTTGCCGGCCAGGGGGCCTCCTACGAGCAGTACTTC.

This clonotype was counted a few times. This chain's CDR3 is CASRKTEAGEQFF. The CDR3 DNA is TGTGCCAGCAGGAAGACTGAGGCGGGTGAGCAGTTCTTC. This chain uses TRBV6-1 with TRBJ2-1; D might be TRBD2 (5 bases). V was pared by 6 bases and J by 9 bases, with 15 bases between. The germline V gene has CDR1 MNHNS and CDR2 SASEGT. The CDR3 runs 13 residues.

CDR3 nucleotides: TGTGCCAGCAGCTTTTGGACTAGCAGGGGACTCTACAATGAGCAGTTCTTC. Residues: CASSFWTSRGLYNEQFF. The V and J genes are TRBV7-2 and TRBJ2-1; 8 bases align to TRBD2. V lost 3 bases and J lost 3; bases outside the gene matches: 10. The CDR3 spans 17 residues. Germline V CDR1 and CDR2: SGHTA, FQGNSA.

This chain links TRBV20-1 with TRBJ2-2, with 7 bases aligning to TRBD2. Germline CDR1 and CDR2: DFQATT and SNEGSKA (reference sequence). There are 15 residues in the CDR3. The ends lost 4 bases at V and 0 bases at J; junction bases unmatched: 5. The CDR3 sequence is CSAKFGLANTGELFF. The CDR3 region has the DNA TGCAGTGCTAAATTTGGACTAGCGAACACCGGGGAGCTGTTTTTT.

The chain combines TRBV7-2 with TRBJ2-3; D gene ambiguous. The germline CDR1 and CDR2 sequences are SGHTA and FQGNSA. V was shortened by 2 bases and J by 5 bases, with 11 bases between the two germline ends. The CDR3 covers 14 residues. The CDR3 protein is CASSLRGAGDTQYF. The DNA for the CDR3 is TGTGCCAGCAGCTTACGCGGCGCCGGAGATACGCAGTATTTT.

This clonotype was detected a few times. The chain links TRBV29-1 to TRBJ2-1; 9 positions match TRBD2. The CDR3 is 14 residues long. V lost 4 bases and J lost 6; bases outside the gene matches: 7. CDR1 and CDR2 from the germline V gene are SQVTM and ANQGSEA. The CDR3 DNA follows: TGCAGCGTTGGTATTGGCGGGGGGGCCAATGAGCAGTTCTTC. It specifies CSVGIGGGANEQFF.

V is TRBV20-1 and J is TRBJ2-7; TRBD2 aligns across 11 bases. V lost 5 bases, J lost 2 bases, and 5 bases stayed unmatched. This CDR3 region has 14 residues. CDR1 is DFQATT and CDR2 is SNEGSKA in the germline V gene (reference sequence). The CDR3 here is CSASLAGGAYEQYF. CDR3 DNA sequence: TGCAGTGCTTCCCTAGCGGGGGGTGCCTACGAGCAGTACTTC.

The chain combines TRBV12-3 or TRBV12-4 with TRBJ1-5; D gene unclear. The CDR3 sequence is 14 residues long. Trimming removed 5 bases from V and 7 bases from J, with 15 bases in between. CDR3 residues: CASSPPVSGQPQHF. CDR3 in DNA: TGTGCCAGCAGTCCTCCCGTGTCAGGCCAGCCCCAGCATTTT.

This clonotype was recorded at least ten times. V usage is TRBV2 and J usage is TRBJ1-2, with a weak D call TRBD1 (5 bases). Germline values: CDR1 SNHLY, CDR2 FYNNEI. CDR3 size: 13 residues. Deletions cut 8 bases from V and 4 bases from J, with 14 bases between. DNA for the CDR3: TGTGCCAGCCCGCCGGGGGAGACCTATGGCTACACCTTC. Translating it yields CASPPGETYGYTF. Complete variable domain (other parts from reference TRBV2 and TRBJ1-2): EPEVTQTPSHQVTQMGQEVILRCVPISNHLYFYWYRQILGQKVEFLVSFYNNEISEKSEIFDDQFSVERPDGSNFTLKIRSTKLEDSAMYFCASPPGETYGYTFGSGTRLTVV.

This clonotype occurred a few times. J is TRBJ1-3 and V is TRBV5-1; D is undetermined. The CDR3 covers 16 residues. Germline V lookup: CDR1 SGHRS, CDR2 YFSETQ. V was pared by 0 bases and J by 3 bases, with 13 bases between. DNA for the CDR3: TGCGCCAGCAGCTTGGGTGGCCGAAGTAATGGAAACACCATATATTTT. It encodes CASSLGGRSNGNTIYF.

V gene TRBV6-1 combines with J gene TRBJ2-2, with 9 bases fitting TRBD2. The CDR3 is 14 amino acids. CDR1 and CDR2 from the germline V gene are MNHNS and SASEGT. V trimming: 8 bases; J trimming: 5 bases; junction bases outside the gene matches: 6. The CDR3 here is CASQGGGATGELFF. CDR3 bases: TGTGCCAGCCAGGGCGGGGGGGCTACCGGGGAGCTGTTTTTT.

CDR3 in DNA: TGCGCCAGCAGCCATGGAACAGGGGTCTCGAACACTGAAGCTTTCTTT. Translation gives CASSHGTGVSNTEAFF. The chain is built from TRBV4-3 and TRBJ1-1, with 7 bases identical to TRBD1. V was pared by 3 bases and J by 1 base, with 8 bases of the junction left unmatched. This CDR3 is built from 16 residues. In germline, CDR1 is LGHNA, CDR2 YSLEER.

This chain connects TRBV6-5 to TRBJ2-1; 8 bases align to TRBD2. Germline loops: CDR1 MNHEY, CDR2 SVGAGI. The CDR3 totals 19 residues. The trim removed 4 bases at V and 0 bases at J, leaving 14 bases unmatched. The CDR3 loop reads CASSFIGGDFQISYNEQFF. CDR3 in DNA: TGTGCCAGCAGTTTTATCGGGGGGGATTTTCAAATCTCCTACAATGAGCAGTTCTTC.